This TCR beta chain was sequenced in a study of breast tumors, draining lymph nodes, adjacent tissues. TCRdb used MiXCR to reprocess the multiplex PCR reads, holding one entry per CDR3 protein. Seen here are roughly 110,000 distinct CDR3 sequences, about 30% observed once, and the top ten hold approximately 5.2%. As regards this clonotype: Its antigen is not identified. It may be a read error: a sequence one base away is much more abundant.

Axillary draining lymph nodes of breast cancer patients supplied the node samples. CDR1 is MRHNA and CDR2 is SNTAGT in the germline V gene. This CDR3 has 11 amino acids. V lost 5 bases and J lost 4, with 5 bases in between. Notes on the study in general: Compared with lymph nodes, tumors were less diverse; compared with nontumor tissue, more. The data were judged consistent with most tumor T cells coming from lymph node and expanding in tumor. That most tumor T cells come from lymph nodes remained unproven.

V usage is TRBV6-4 and J usage is TRBJ1-1, with D hard to call. The sequenced material came from axillary lymph node tissue. The sequence was obtained from a female donor with breast cancer. Some clones in this sample may be carry-over from other donors' samples. As DNA, the CDR3 is TGTGCCAGCAGTCGGTGCACTGAAGCTTTCTTT. This codes for CASSRCTEAFF.